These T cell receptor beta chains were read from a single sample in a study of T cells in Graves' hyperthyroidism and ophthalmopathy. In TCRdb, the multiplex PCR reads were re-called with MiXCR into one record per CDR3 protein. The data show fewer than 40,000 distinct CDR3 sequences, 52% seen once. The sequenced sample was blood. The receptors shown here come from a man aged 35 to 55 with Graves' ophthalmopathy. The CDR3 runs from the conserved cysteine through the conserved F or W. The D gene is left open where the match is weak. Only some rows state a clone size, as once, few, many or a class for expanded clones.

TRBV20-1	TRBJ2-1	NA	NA	CSARSGWTPYNEQFF	TGCAGTGCTAGATCAGGATGGACTCCCTACAATGAGCAGTTCTTC
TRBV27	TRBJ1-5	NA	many	CASSLSGWDQPQHF	TGTGCCAGCAGTTTATCAGGGTGGGATCAGCCCCAGCATTTT
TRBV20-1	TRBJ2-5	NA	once	CSASRDQGVTQYF	TGCAGTGCCAGCAGAGACCAGGGAGTAACCCAGTACTTC
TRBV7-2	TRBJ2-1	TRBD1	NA	CASSGTGYEQFF	TGTGCCAGCAGCGGGACAGGGTATGAGCAGTTCTTC
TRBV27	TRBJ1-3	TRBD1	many	CASRRTGGNTIYF	TGTGCCAGCAGGCGGACAGGTGGAAACACCATATATTTT
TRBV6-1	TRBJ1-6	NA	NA	CASTVSPYNSPLHF	TGTGCCAGCACCGTCAGTCCCTATAATTCACCCCTCCACTTT
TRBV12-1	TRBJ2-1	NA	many	CASSFVRAQASYNEQFF	TGTGCCAGCAGCTTTGTTCGGGCGCAAGCTTCCTACAATGAGCAGTTCTTC
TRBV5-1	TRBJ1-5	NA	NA	CDSSFYICSARRDRQAQHF	NA
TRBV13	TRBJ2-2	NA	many	CASSLSGSGGELFF	TGTGCCAGCAGCTTAAGTGGGAGTGGCGGGGAGCTGTTTTTT
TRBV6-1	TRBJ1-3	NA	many	CASSVAGNSGNTIYF	TGTGCCAGCAGTGTGGCAGGGAACTCTGGAAACACCATATATTTT
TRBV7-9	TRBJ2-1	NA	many	CASSPGPGVYQNEQFF	TGTGCCAGCAGCCCGGGGCCAGGGGTTTATCAGAATGAGCAGTTCTTC
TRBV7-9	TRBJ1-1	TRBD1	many	CASSASTGVTEAFF	TGTGCCAGCAGCGCGAGTACAGGGGTCACTGAAGCTTTCTTT
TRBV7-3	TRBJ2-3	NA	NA	CASSPSGTTSTDTQYF	TGTGCCAGCAGCCCAAGCGGAACCACTAGCACAGATACGCAGTATTTT
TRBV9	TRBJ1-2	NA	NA	CACNSQPGSARGYTF	TGTGCCTGCAACTCCCAACCAGGGAGCGCTCGGGGCTACACCTTC
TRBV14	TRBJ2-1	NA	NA	CASSQGPPVYNEQFF	TGTGCCAGCAGCCAAGGGCCCCCGGTTTACAATGAGCAGTTCTTC
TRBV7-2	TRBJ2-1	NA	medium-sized	CASRTGVDEQFF	TGTGCCAGCAGAACCGGTGTCGATGAGCAGTTCTTC
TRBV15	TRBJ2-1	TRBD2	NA	CATSSLGGGPVDEQFF	TGTGCCACCAGCAGCTTGGGGGGGGGTCCAGTGGATGAGCAGTTCTTC
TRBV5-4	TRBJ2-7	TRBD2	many	CASSLELAGSYEQYF	TGTGCCAGCAGCCTAGAACTAGCGGGATCCTACGAGCAGTACTTC
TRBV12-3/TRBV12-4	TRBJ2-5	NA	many	CASTLDYQETQYF	TGTGCCAGCACCCTGGACTATCAAGAGACCCAGTACTTC
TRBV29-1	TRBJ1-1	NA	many	CSVERGANTEAFF	TGCAGCGTCGAACGAGGGGCCAACACTGAAGCTTTCTTT
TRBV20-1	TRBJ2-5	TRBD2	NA	CSASGASGGIETQYF	TGCAGTGCTTCAGGGGCTAGCGGGGGTATCGAGACCCAGTACTTC
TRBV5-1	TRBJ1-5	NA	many	CASSSTPSGQPQHF	TGCGCCAGCAGCTCCACCCCCTCGGGTCAGCCCCAGCATTTT